The T cell receptor beta chain described here comes from a study of T cells in localized non-small cell lung cancer. Clones were sequenced by immunoSEQ multiplex PCR, and TCRdb holds only the in-frame ones, with some missing. The profile covers 13,000 to 15,000 clones, with around 90% appearing a single time and approximately 2.7% taken by the ten largest. This clone was found a few times. The CDR3 consists of 13 residues. Per the germline V gene, CDR1 is SGHTA and CDR2 is FQGNSA. V was pared by 2 bases and J by 5 bases, with 9 bases between. This TCR was recovered from a man aged 35 to 70 with stage III lung adenocarcinoma. The input for sequencing was peripheral blood mononuclear cells, taken before any cancer treatment. The J gene is TRBJ2-5, the V gene TRBV7-2; D call uncertain. CDR3 sequence: CASSLSPRETQYF. For the CDR3, the DNA is TGTGCCAGCAGCTTATCCCCGAGGGAGACCCAGTACTTC. The full variable domain, completed using reference TRBV7-2 and TRBJ2-5, is GAGVSQSPSNKVTEKGKDVELRCDPISGHTALYWYRQSLGQGLEFLIYFQGNSAPDKSGLPSDRFSAERTGGSVSTLTIQRTQQEDSAVYLCASSLSPRETQYFGPGTRLLVL.